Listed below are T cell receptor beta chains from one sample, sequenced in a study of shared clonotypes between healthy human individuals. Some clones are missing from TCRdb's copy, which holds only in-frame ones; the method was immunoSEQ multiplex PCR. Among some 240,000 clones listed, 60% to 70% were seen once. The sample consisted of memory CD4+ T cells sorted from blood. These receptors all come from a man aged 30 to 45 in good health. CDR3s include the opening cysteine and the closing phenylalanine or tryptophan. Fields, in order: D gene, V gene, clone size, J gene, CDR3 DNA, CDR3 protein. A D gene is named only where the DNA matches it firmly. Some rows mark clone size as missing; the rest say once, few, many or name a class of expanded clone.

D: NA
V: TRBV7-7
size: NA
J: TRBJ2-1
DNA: TGTGCTAGCAGCCCGTTGACTCGGTCCCATGAGCAGTTCTTC
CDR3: CASSPLTRSHEQFF

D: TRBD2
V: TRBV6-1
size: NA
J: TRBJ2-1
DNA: TGTGCCAGCAGTCATCCGGGACTAGCGGGCCTTGAGCAGTTCTTC
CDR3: CASSHPGLAGLEQFF

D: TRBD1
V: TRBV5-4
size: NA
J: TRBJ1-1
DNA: TGTGCCAGCACCGAAAAGGGACAGAGCATGAACACTGAAGCTTTCTTT
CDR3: CASTEKGQSMNTEAFF

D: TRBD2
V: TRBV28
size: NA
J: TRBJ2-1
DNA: TGTGCCAGCAGCTACCCGCGGGGGGGTGAGCAGTTCTTC
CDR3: CASSYPRGGEQFF

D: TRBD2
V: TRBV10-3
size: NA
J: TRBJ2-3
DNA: TGTGCCATCTCGACGGGGCGGGGGAGAACGGATACGCAGTATTTT
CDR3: CAISTGRGRTDTQYF

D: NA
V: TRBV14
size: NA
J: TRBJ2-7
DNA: TGTGCCAGCAGCCAAGCCCCAGGCCCCTACGAGCAGTACTTC
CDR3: CASSQAPGPYEQYF

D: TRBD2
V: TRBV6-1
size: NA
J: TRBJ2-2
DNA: TGTGCCAGCACCCAGCGGGAGAGGACCGGGGAGCTGTTTTTT
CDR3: CASTQRERTGELFF

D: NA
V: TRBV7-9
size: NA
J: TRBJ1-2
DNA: TGTGCCAGCAGCTTAGATCCGTTGGGCTACACCTTC
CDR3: CASSLDPLGYTF

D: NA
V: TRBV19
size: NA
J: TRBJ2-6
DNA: TGTGCCAGTACCATACGGAGCTCTGGGGCCAACGTCCTGACTTTC
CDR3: CASTIRSSGANVLTF

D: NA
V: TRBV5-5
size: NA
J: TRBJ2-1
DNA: TGTGCCAGCAGCTCACAGGGCATTACCTCAAATGAGCAGTTCTTC
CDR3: CASSSQGITSNEQFF

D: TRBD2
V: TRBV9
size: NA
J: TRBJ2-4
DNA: TGTGCCAGCAGCACCTTTTTCGGGAGGGGGAACATTCAGTACTTC
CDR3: CASSTFFGRGNIQYF

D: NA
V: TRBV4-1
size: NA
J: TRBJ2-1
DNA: TGCGCCAGCAGCCAAGCTTTCTTAGCGGAGCAGTTCTTC
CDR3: CASSQAFLAEQFF

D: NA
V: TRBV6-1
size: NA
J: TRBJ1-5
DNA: TGTGCCAGCAGTGAATTTGGTGGAGGGTCTTATCAGCCCCAGCATTTT
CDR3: CASSEFGGGSYQPQHF

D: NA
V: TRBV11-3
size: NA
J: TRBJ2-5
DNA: TGTGCCAGCAGCTTAGGTCACTCAGGCAGCGGGGAGACCCAGTACTTC
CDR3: CASSLGHSGSGETQYF

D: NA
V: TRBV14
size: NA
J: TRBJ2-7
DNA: TGTGCCAGCAGTTACGAGCTCTACGAGCAGTACTTC
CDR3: CASSYELYEQYF

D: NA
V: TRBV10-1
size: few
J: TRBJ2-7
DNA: TGCGCCAGCAGTGAGCCGGCAGTCCCCTGGCAGTACTTC
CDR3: CASSEPAVPWQYF

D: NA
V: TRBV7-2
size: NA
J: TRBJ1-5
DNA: TGTGCCAGCAGCTTAAGGGCCGGCAGTAATAGCAATCAGCCCCAGCATTTT
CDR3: CASSLRAGSNSNQPQHF

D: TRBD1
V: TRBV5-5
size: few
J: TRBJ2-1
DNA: TGTGCCAGCAGCTTGCAGGGGGCGAACGAGCAGTTCTTC
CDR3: CASSLQGANEQFF

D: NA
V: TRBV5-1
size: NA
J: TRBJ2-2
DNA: TGCGCCAGCAGGCCAAACACCGGGGAGCTGTTTTTT
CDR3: CASRPNTGELFF

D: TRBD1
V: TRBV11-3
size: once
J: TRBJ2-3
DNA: TGTGCCAGCAGCCCCGGGACAGGGGAAGATACGCAGTATTTT
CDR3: CASSPGTGEDTQYF

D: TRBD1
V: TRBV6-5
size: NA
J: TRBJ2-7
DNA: TGTGCCAGCAGCAGACAGGGGTTTCACGAGCAGTACTTC
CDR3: CASSRQGFHEQYF

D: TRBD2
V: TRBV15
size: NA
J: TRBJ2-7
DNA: TGTGCCACCAGCAGAGACCGGCGGACTAGCAATCGGGAGCAGTACTTC
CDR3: CATSRDRRTSNREQYF

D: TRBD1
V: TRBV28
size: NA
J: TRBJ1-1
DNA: TGTGCCAGCAGTTCGACGACAGGGGGCACTGAAGCTTTCTTT
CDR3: CASSSTTGGTEAFF

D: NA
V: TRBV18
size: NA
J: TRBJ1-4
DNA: TGTGCCAGCTCACCGACCGTTAGGCAACATAATGAAAAACTGTTTTTT
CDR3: CASSPTVRQHNEKLFF

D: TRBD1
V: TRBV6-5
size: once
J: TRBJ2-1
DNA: TGTGCCACCGCAGGGGGAGTCCCCTCCTACAATGAGCAGTTCTTC
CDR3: CATAGGVPSYNEQFF

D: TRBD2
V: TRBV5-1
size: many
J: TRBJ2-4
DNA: TGCGCCAGCAGCTCCTCCCCCTTGGGACTAGCGGGACTTTTAGCCAAAAACATTCAGTACTTC
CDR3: CASSSSPLGLAGLLAKNIQYF

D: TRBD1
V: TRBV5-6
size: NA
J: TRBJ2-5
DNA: TGTGCCAGCAACCGCGACAGGGAAGGGGCCCAGTACTTC
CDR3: CASNRDREGAQYF

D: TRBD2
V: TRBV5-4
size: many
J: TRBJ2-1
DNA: TGTGCCAGCAGCTTGGACCCCCGGCGGGAGAGCTACAATGAGCAGTTCTTC
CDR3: CASSLDPRRESYNEQFF

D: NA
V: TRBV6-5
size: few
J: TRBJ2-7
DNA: TGTGTTTCGCAGGGTTACTACGAGCAGTACTTC
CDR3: CVSQGYYEQYF

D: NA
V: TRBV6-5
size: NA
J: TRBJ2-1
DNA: TGTGCCAGCAGTTACGCGGGCTCGGGGCAGTTCTTC
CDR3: CASSYAGSGQFF

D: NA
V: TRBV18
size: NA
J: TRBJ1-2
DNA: TGTGCCAGCTCACCTAGTGGGACCGGCTATGGCTACACCTTC
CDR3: CASSPSGTGYGYTF

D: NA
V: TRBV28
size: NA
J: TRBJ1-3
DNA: TGTGCCAGCAGTTTAACAGGAAACACCATATATTTT
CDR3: CASSLTGNTIYF

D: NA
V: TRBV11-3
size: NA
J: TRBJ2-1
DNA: TGTGCCAGCAGCTTAGTCGCTGCTGAGCAGTTCTTC
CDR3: CASSLVAAEQFF

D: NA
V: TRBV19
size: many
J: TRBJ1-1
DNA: TGTGCCAGTAGTGCCCACAGGGAGAACACTGAAGCTTTCTTT
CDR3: CASSAHRENTEAFF

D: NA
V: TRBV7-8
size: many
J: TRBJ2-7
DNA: TGTGCCAGCAGCCTTATACGCGGGTCGGGGCCCCAAGCCCAGTACTTC
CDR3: CASSLIRGSGPQAQYF

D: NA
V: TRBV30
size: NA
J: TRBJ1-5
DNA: TGTGCCTGGGAAAAGAGCTGGGGCAAGCCCCAGCATTTT
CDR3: CAWEKSWGKPQHF

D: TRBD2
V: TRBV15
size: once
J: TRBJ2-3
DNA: TGTGCCACCAGCAGAGATATGGCTAGCGGGATATCCACAGATACGCAGTATTTT
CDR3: CATSRDMASGISTDTQYF

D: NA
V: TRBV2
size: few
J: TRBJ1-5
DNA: TGTGCCAGCACGGACCAAGCAGCCGCTAGCAATCAGCCCCAGCATTTT
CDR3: CASTDQAAASNQPQHF

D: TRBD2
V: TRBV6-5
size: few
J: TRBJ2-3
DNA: TGTGCCAGCAGTACCCCTAGCGGGAGGGCCGTTACGCAGTATTTT
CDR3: CASSTPSGRAVTQYF

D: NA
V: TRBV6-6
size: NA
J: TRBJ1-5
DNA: TGTGCCAGCAGCCCTCCGGGGGGAAGCAATCAGCCCCAGCATTTT
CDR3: CASSPPGGSNQPQHF

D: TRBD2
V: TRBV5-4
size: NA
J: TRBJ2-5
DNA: TGTGCCAGCAGCCGATTAGCGGGAGGGCGGCAAGAGACCCAGTACTTC
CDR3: CASSRLAGGRQETQYF

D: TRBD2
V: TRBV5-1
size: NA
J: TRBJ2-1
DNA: TGCGCCAGCAGCTTGGAAGCGGGAGGGAGATACGATGAGCAGTTCTTC
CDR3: CASSLEAGGRYDEQFF

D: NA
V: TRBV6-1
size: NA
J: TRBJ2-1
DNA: TGTGCCAGCAGTGAAGGCCTAACAGGGAAGTACAATGAGCAGTTCTTC
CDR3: CASSEGLTGKYNEQFF

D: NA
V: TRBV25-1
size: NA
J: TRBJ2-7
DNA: TGTGCCAGCACACCGGGCGGCGAGCAGTACTTC
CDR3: CASTPGGEQYF

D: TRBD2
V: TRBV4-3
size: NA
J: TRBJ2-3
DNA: TGCGCCAGCAGCCAAGGTCCTAGCGGGGGGCACACAGATACGCAGTATTTT
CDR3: CASSQGPSGGHTDTQYF

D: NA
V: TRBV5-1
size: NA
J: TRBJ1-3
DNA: TGCGCCAGCAGCTTGGCACTTGGAAACACCATATATTTT
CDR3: CASSLALGNTIYF

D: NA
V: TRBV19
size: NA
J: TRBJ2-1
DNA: TGTGCCAGTAGTATCTGGGGACTCTCCAATGAGCAGTTCTTC
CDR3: CASSIWGLSNEQFF

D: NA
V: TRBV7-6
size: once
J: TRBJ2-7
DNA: TGTGCCAGCAGCCAATCGGGGCGGAACTCCTACGAGCAGTACTTC
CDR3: CASSQSGRNSYEQYF

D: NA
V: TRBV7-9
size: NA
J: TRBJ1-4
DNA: TGTGCCAGCAGCTTAGGGCAGGAGGAAAATGAAAAACTGTTTTTT
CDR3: CASSLGQEENEKLFF

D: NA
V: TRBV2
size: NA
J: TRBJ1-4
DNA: TGTGCCAGCAGGACACGGGAAAAACTGTTTTTT
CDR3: CASRTREKLFF

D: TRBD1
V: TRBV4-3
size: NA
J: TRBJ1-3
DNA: TGCGCCAGCAGCCAAGATCACAGGGGACCGGCTGGAAACACCATATATTTT
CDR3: CASSQDHRGPAGNTIYF

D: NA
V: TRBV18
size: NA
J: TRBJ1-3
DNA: TGTGCCAGCTCCTCGTCCGGGCGAGGAAACACCATATATTTT
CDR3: CASSSSGRGNTIYF

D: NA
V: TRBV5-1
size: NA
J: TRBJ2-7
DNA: TGCGCCAGCAGCTTGGGACTTCTCTCCTACGAGCAGTACTTC
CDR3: CASSLGLLSYEQYF

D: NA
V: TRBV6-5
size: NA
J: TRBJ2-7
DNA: TGTGCCAGCACTGGGGGCGGCGAGCAGTACTTC
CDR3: CASTGGGEQYF

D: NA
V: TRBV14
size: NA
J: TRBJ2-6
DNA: TGTGCCAGCAGCAGTAGCTCTGGGGCCAACGTCCTGACTTTC
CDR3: CASSSSSGANVLTF

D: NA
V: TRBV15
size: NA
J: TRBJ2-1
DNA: TGTGCCACCAGCAGAGACCCCCAGGGGTTAAATGAGCAGTTCTTC
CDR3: CATSRDPQGLNEQFF

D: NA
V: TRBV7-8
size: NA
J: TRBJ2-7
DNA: TGTGCCAGCAGCCCTCGGAGCCGTTCCCAATGGAACGAGCAGTACTTC
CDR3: CASSPRSRSQWNEQYF

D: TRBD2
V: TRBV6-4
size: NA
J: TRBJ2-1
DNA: TGTGCCAGCAGTCCCGGGACTAGCGCGCTTTACAATGAGCAGTTCTTC
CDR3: CASSPGTSALYNEQFF

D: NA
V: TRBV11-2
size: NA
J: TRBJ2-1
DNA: TGTGCCAGCAGTACGGGACCTAGCTCCTACAATGAGCAGTTCTTC
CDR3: CASSTGPSSYNEQFF

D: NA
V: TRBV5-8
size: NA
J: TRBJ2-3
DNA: TGTGCCAGCAGCCAAGGCGGCCCAGATACGCAGTATTTT
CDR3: CASSQGGPDTQYF